This TCR beta chain was documented in a study of shared clonotypes between healthy human individuals. Whole-study context: The people who gave samples were a couple of women and a few men aged 18 to 49. General study results and limits: Since donors were few, the genetic and exposure-history diversity represented was limited.

All donors were Caucasian adults living in Nashville, Tennessee. Across several immunoSEQ plates, the genomic DNA of each subset was split evenly. Data came from immunoSEQ multiplex PCR; TCRdb stores just in-frame clones and leaves some out. The sample has 500,000 to 650,000 clones; just over 75% are singletons. This clone has only one observation. What it recognizes is unknown. Sequencing was performed on PBMCs. The clonotype was recovered from a woman in her 40s in good health. Some clones in this sample may be carry-over from other donors' samples.

DNA of the CDR3: TGTGCCAGCAGCTTAGCGGGTGGGAGGGAGTACAATGAGCAGTTCTTC. It encodes CASSLAGGREYNEQFF. The chain is built from TRBV11-2 and TRBJ2-1; TRBD2 aligns across 7 bases. The germline V gene encodes CDR1 SGHAT and CDR2 FQNNGV. After removal of 1 base from V and 4 bases from J, the junction contained 7 bases not matched to a gene. The CDR3 has 16 residues. The whole variable domain, filled in from reference TRBV11-2 and TRBJ2-1, reads EAGVAQSPRYKIIEKRQSVAFWCNPISGHATLYWYQQILGQGPKLLIQFQNNGVVDDSQLPKDRFSAERLKGVDSTLKIQPAKLEDSAVYLCASSLAGGREYNEQFFGPGTRLTVL.